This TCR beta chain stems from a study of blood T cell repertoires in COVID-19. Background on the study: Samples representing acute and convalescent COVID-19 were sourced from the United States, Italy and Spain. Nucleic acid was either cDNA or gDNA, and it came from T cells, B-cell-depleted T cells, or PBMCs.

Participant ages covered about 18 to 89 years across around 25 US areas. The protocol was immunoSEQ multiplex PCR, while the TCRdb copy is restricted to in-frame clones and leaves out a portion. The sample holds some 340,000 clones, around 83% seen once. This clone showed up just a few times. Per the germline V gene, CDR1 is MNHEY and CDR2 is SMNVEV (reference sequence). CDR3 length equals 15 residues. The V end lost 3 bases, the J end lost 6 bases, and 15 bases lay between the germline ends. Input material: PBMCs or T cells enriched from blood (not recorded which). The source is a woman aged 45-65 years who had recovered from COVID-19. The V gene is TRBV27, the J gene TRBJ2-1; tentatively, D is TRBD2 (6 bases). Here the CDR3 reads CASSFVPTSTNEQFF. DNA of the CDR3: TGTGCCAGCAGTTTCGTCCCGACTAGTACCAATGAGCAGTTCTTC.